This T cell receptor (beta chain) was profiled in a study of blood T cell repertoires in COVID-19. Assay used: immunoSEQ multiplex PCR; TCRdb lists only in-frame clones, some missing. The data show about 400,000 clones, just under 90% seen once. Participants came from roughly 25 US areas, aged roughly 18 to 89 years. Participants were placed into cohorts based on the clinical history they reported. In Cohort 3, a recovered donor had either two negative PCRs, clearance, or symptom resolution. V shed 1 base and J shed 10 bases, with 13 bases lying between them. CDR3 length equals 13 residues. The germline V gene encodes CDR1 GTSNPN and CDR2 SVGIG (reference sequence).

The TCR sequence derives from a woman aged 25 to 39 who had recovered from COVID-19. The specimen sequenced was PBMCs or T cells enriched from blood (not recorded which). The genes are TRBV30 and TRBJ1-4, with D perhaps matching TRBD1 (6 bases). The CDR3 region has the DNA TGTGCCTGGAGTGGAGGGGGTTTGGGAAAACTGTTTTTT. It specifies CAWSGGGLGKLFF. The complete variable domain, with remaining parts taken from reference TRBV30 and TRBJ1-4, reads SQTIHQWPATLVQPVGSPLSLECTVEGTSNPNLYWYRQAAGRGLQLLFYSVGIGQISSEVPQNLSASRPQDRQFILSSKKLLLSDSGFYLCAWSGGGLGKLFFGSGTQLSVL.